Listed below are T cell receptor beta chains from one sample, sequenced in a study of PD-1 blockade in classical Hodgkin lymphoma. Assay used: immunoSEQ multiplex PCR; TCRdb lists only in-frame clones, some missing. The sample holds tens of thousands of clones, around 81% seen once. The sequencing here drew on peripheral blood mononuclear cells (PBMCs), taken before the second cycle of nivolumab. Source of these receptors: a human donor with classical Hodgkin lymphoma. The CDR3 runs from the conserved cysteine through the conserved F or W. Each record gives: J gene, V gene, clone size, CDR3 length, D gene, CDR3 DNA, CDR3 protein. The D gene is left open where the match is weak. Expanded clones get a size class; other rows say once, few or many, or leave the size out.

>TRBJ1-1|TRBV11-3|.|13|.
TGTGCCAGCAGCTTATCCATTGGCACTGAAGCTTTCTTT
CASSLSIGTEAFF
>TRBJ1-2|TRBV6-5|.|14|TRBD1
TGTGCCAGCAGCAATAGGGACAGCAACCATGGCTACACCTTC
CASSNRDSNHGYTF
>TRBJ2-7|TRBV4-2|.|15|.
TGTGCCAGCAGCCCTCTTCCCAGCGGCACCTACGAGCAGTACTTC
CASSPLPSGTYEQYF
>TRBJ2-2|TRBV19|.|15|.
TGTGCCAGTAGGCCGGGACTCCCATCCCCCGGGGAGCTGTTTTTT
CASRPGLPSPGELFF
>TRBJ2-1|TRBV7-3|.|17|TRBD2
TGTGCCAGCAGCTTACGAACCGGGAGGGGCTCCTACAATGAGCAGTTCTTC
CASSLRTGRGSYNEQFF
>TRBJ1-2|TRBV23-1|.|16|TRBD1
TGCGCCAGCAGTCAATCGACAGGGCGGCGAGACTATGGCTACACCTTC
CASSQSTGRRDYGYTF
>TRBJ2-1|TRBV27|.|16|TRBD2
TGTGCCAGCAGTTTACTTCCAAGCGGGGGGTACAATGAGCAGTTCTTC
CASSLLPSGGYNEQFF
>TRBJ2-1|TRBV5-5|.|15|.
TGTGCCAGCAGCCTTACAGGGCTATTCTACAATGAGCAGTTCTTC
CASSLTGLFYNEQFF
>TRBJ1-6|TRBV6-5|.|15|TRBD1
TGTGCCAGCAGTTCCGAGACAGGGCGGGGGCCCCCCCTCCACTTT
CASSSETGRGPPLHF
>TRBJ2-5|TRBV27|.|14|.
TGTGCCAGCAGTTCGATACCGTCTAAAGAGACCCAGTACTTC
CASSSIPSKETQYF
>TRBJ2-4|TRBV11-1|.|15|.
TGTGCCAGCAGCTTAGGAGGGGCCGAGAAAAACATTCAGTACTTC
CASSLGGAEKNIQYF
>TRBJ1-3|TRBV6-1|once|17|TRBD1
TGTGCCAGCAGTGACGCCGGGACAGGGCCCTCTGGAAACACCATATATTTT
CASSDAGTGPSGNTIYF
>TRBJ2-5|TRBV27|many|15|TRBD1
TGTGCCAGCAGTCCGGGACAGTCGTACCAAGAGACCCAGTACTTC
CASSPGQSYQETQYF
>TRBJ2-1|TRBV29-1|.|11|.
TGCAGCGTTGATGGTTGGAATGAGCAGTTCTTC
CSVDGWNEQFF
>TRBJ2-7|TRBV7-3|.|14|.
TGTGCCAGCAGCTTAGGGGGGACGGCCTACGAGCAGTACTTC
CASSLGGTAYEQYF
>TRBJ2-2|TRBV6-6|.|13|.
TGTGCCAGCAGCTCGACTGGCACCGGGGAGCTGTTTTTT
CASSSTGTGELFF
>TRBJ2-7|TRBV5-1|.|14|.
TGCGCCAGCAGCTTGGGAGGGGATTCCTACGAGCAGTACTTC
CASSLGGDSYEQYF
>TRBJ1-1|TRBV6-4|.|12|TRBD1
TGTGCCAGCAGAGGTGACAGGGGAGAAGCTTTCTTT
CASRGDRGEAFF
>TRBJ2-3|TRBV21-1|.|12|.
TGTGCCAGCAGCATCAGGTCAGATACGCAGTATTTT
CASSIRSDTQYF
>TRBJ1-2|TRBV30|many|18|.
TGTGCCTGGGAGACACCACCTGGTGTCGGGGGGCCCGACTATGGCTACACCTTC
CAWETPPGVGGPDYGYTF
>TRBJ2-7|TRBV11-3|.|16|.
TGTGCCAGCGGCAAGCTGAGGGGGATTTGGGGGGACGAGCAGTACTTC
CASGKLRGIWGDEQYF
>TRBJ1-5|TRBV6-6|once|16|TRBD1
TGTGCCAGCAGACAAAGGGGACAGGGCAGCAATCAGCCCCAGCATTTT
CASRQRGQGSNQPQHF
>TRBJ2-5|TRBV10-3|.|17|TRBD1
TGTGCCATCAATGCGGGACAGGGGGGAGGACGGCAAGAGACCCAGTACTTC
CAINAGQGGGRQETQYF
>TRBJ1-2|TRBV19|.|15|TRBD1
TGTGCCAGTAGTCCCCCGGGACAGGACTTCTATGGCTACACCTTC
CASSPPGQDFYGYTF
>TRBJ1-1|TRBV2|.|15|TRBD1
TGTGCCGGCAGGGGAGCACAGGGGATCGGCACTGAAGCTTTCTTT
CAGRGAQGIGTEAFF
>TRBJ2-7|TRBV28|.|12|TRBD1
TGTGCCAGCAGTCCCCCTGGGCAGGGGGCGAACTTC
CASSPPGQGANF
>TRBJ1-2|TRBV4-1|.|13|.
TGCGCCAGCAGCCAACTAGCGAACTATGGCTACACCTTC
CASSQLANYGYTF
>TRBJ1-5|TRBV30|.|12|.
TGTGCCTGGAGGCAGTTCAATCAGCCCCAGCATTTT
CAWRQFNQPQHF
>TRBJ2-7|TRBV18|.|14|TRBD2
TGTGCCAGCTCACCAAGCGGGGCGGGGCACGAGCAGTACTTC
CASSPSGAGHEQYF
>TRBJ2-3|TRBV5-1|.|14|.
TGCGCCAGCACCTTGTCTGGGCCTAAAGATACGCAGTATTTT
CASTLSGPKDTQYF
>TRBJ2-1|TRBV11-2|.|20|TRBD2
TGTGCCAGCAGCTTAGAAGGACTAGCAGACAGCCTGACCTCCTACAATGAGCAGTTCTTC
CASSLEGLADSLTSYNEQFF
>TRBJ1-5|TRBV6-6|.|15|.
TGTGCCAGCAGGAACAGGGTTCTCGTTAATCAGCCCCAGCATTTT
CASRNRVLVNQPQHF
>TRBJ1-1|TRBV29-1|.|12|.
TGCAGCGTTGCGGTCGGCGTCTCTGAAGCTTTCTTT
CSVAVGVSEAFF
>TRBJ2-3|TRBV7-6|once|18|.
TGTGCCAGCAGCTTGGATATTCCCTCTCCTCTGGGCCCAGATACGCAGTATTTT
CASSLDIPSPLGPDTQYF
>TRBJ1-2|TRBV27|.|14|.
TGTGCCAGCAGGAAGACAGCAGTCGGCTATGGCTACACCTTC
CASRKTAVGYGYTF
>TRBJ2-7|TRBV18|.|15|TRBD1
TGTGCCAGCTCACCCCGGACAGGGGCTTCCTACGAGCAGTACTTC
CASSPRTGASYEQYF
>TRBJ2-6|TRBV2|.|18|.
TGTGCCAGCACTAAAGGCAAGTTATGGGTCTCTGGGGCCAACGTCCTGACTTTC
CASTKGKLWVSGANVLTF
>TRBJ1-5|TRBV10-3|.|15|.
TGTGCCATCAGTGAGAATGTCGGGGCCGATCAGCCCCAGCATTTT
CAISENVGADQPQHF
>TRBJ2-2|TRBV7-3|few|17|TRBD1
TGTGCCAGCAGCTTAACGTTGGGACAGGGGAACACCGGGGAGCTGTTTTTT
CASSLTLGQGNTGELFF
>TRBJ2-5|TRBV6-1|.|15|TRBD2
TGTGCCAGCAGCAGAGCGGGGGGGCCAGAAGAGACCCAGTACTTC
CASSRAGGPEETQYF
>TRBJ1-2|TRBV7-9|.|14|.
TGTGCCAGTGTGGCGGGAAACAGGGAGCTTGGCTACACCTTC
CASVAGNRELGYTF
>TRBJ1-4|TRBV19|.|14|.
TGTGCCAGTAAAGTTGGGGCAACTAATGAAAAACTGTTTTTT
CASKVGATNEKLFF
>TRBJ1-1|TRBV18|few|18|.
TGTGCCAGCTCACTTCTCGATAAGGGCGTTGGGGTGAACACTGAAGCTTTCTTT
CASSLLDKGVGVNTEAFF
>TRBJ2-1|TRBV6-4|.|16|TRBD2
TGTGCCAGCAGTGCGGCCGCTAGCGGCCGGTGGGATGAGCAGTTCTTC
CASSAAASGRWDEQFF
>TRBJ2-7|TRBV2|.|14|TRBD1
TGTGCCAGTAATAGCGCAGGGGGATCCTACGAGCAGTACTTC
CASNSAGGSYEQYF
>TRBJ2-1|TRBV25-1|.|14|.
TGTGCCAGCAGTGATGGTCTCAGTTACAATGAGCAGTTCTTC
CASSDGLSYNEQFF
>TRBJ2-7|TRBV9|.|15|TRBD1
TGTGCCAGCAGCGCAAATCAGGGGGCCGGCTACGAGCAGTACTTC
CASSANQGAGYEQYF
>TRBJ2-3|TRBV7-3|.|16|.
TGTGCCAGCAGCTCCCGCCGTACAGGTGGTACAGATACGCAGTATTTT
CASSSRRTGGTDTQYF
>TRBJ1-1|TRBV11-1|.|15|TRBD1
TGTGCCAGCAGCCCCCGGACAGGGTGGAACACTGAAGCTTTCTTT
CASSPRTGWNTEAFF
>TRBJ1-1|TRBV21-1|.|17|.
TGTGCCAGCAGCATAATTAGACAGGGGCAGGAGAACACTGAAGCTTTCTTT
CASSIIRQGQENTEAFF